The entry below describes one T cell receptor beta chain. The antigen is unknown. TCRdb keeps only in-frame clones here, not all; method: immunoSEQ multiplex PCR. The sample comprises around 75,000 clones, over 65% of which are singletons, and about 5% rests with the top ten. These data originate in a study of vaccination effects on CD4 cells after COVID-19. Study details: Convalescent patient samples, from two individuals, date to 16 days and one week before vaccination.

CD4+ T cells specific for antigen were expanded with viral peptide pools by the ViraFEST assay before sequencing. Researchers isolated CD4+ T cells once approximately 10 days of culture had elapsed. Between March and December 2020, the person had a SARS-CoV-2 infection that PCR confirmed. With around 10 ug/ml peptides and roughly 9.3 IU/ml IL-2, approximately 2.1 million PBMC per well were cultured. It was an HIV-1 Nef peptide pool that made up the negative control culture. Cultures got half-medium changes with IL-2 on days 3 and 7. This receptor was identified in a human donor who had a prior SARS-CoV-2 infection. Sequenced material: CD4+ T cells from PBMCs cultured with HIV peptides, taken before COVID-19 vaccination. Subset defined: HIV-1 Nef peptide pool negative control/reference culture.

The CDR3 bases are TGTGCCAGCAGCGCGACAACCACTAGTGGGTACGAGCAGTTCTTC. This translates into CASSATTTSGYEQFF. The rearrangement uses TRBV9 and TRBJ2-1, with D possibly TRBD2 on 5 matching bases. Germline CDR1 and CDR2: SGDLS and YYNGEE. Between the trimmed V and J ends, which lost 3 bases and 10 bases, there was a span of 20 bases. This CDR3 is 15 amino acids long.